This T cell receptor beta chain was sequenced for a study of Tregs in tolerant kidney transplant recipients. About this clone itself: The observed sequence ends 3 residues before the CDR3 terminus, with the missing tail filled in from the germline J gene.

Method: immunoSEQ multiplex PCR; TCRdb's copy keeps in-frame clones and lacks some. This sample's table has 25,000 to 35,000 clones. This CDR3 region has 15 residues. The J segment lost 1 base and the V segment lost 4 bases, leaving 3 bases of the junction unmatched. Germline V gene lookup returns CDR1 SEHNR and CDR2 FQNEAQ (reference sequence). The starting material was CD8+ T cells from blood, obtained before the transplant. This clonotype originated in a human donor who received a combined kidney and bone marrow transplant. The rearrangement uses TRBV7-9 and TRBJ2-1; 8 bases map to TRBD2. The covered CDR3 bases are TGTGCCAGCAGCTCTCGACTAGCGTCCTACAATGAG. Its protein is CASSSRLASYNE. The whole CDR3 region reads CASSSRLASYNEQFF.